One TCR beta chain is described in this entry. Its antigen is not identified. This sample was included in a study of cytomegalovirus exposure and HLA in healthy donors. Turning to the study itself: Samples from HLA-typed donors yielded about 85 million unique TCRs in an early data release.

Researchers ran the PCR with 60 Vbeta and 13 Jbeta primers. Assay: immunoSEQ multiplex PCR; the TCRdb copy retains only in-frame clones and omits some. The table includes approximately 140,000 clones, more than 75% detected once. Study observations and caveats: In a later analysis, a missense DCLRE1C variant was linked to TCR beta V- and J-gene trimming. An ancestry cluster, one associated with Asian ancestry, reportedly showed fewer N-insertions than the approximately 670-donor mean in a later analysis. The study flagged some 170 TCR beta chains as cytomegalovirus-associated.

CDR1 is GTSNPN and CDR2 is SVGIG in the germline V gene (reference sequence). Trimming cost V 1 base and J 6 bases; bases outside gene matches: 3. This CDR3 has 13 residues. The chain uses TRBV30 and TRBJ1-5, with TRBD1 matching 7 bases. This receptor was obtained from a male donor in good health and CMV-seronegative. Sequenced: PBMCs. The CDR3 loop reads CAWSGQGSQPQHF. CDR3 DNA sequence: TGTGCCTGGAGTGGACAGGGAAGTCAGCCCCAGCATTTT.